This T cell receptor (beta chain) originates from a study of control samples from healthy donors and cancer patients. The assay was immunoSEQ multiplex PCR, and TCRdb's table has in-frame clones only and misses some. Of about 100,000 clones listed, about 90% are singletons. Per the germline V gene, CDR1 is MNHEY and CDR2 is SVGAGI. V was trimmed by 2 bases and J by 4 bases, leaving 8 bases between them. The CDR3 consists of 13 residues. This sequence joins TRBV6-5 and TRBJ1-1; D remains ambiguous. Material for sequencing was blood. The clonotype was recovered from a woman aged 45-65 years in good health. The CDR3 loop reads CASSYGGRTEAFF. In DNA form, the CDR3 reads TGTGCCAGCAGTTACGGCGGTCGCACTGAAGCTTTCTTT.